The present T cell receptor beta chain was sequenced within a study of cytomegalovirus exposure and HLA in healthy donors. This PCR relied on a set of 60 Vbeta primers and 13 Jbeta primers. The method was immunoSEQ multiplex PCR; TCRdb's version includes in-frame clones alone and lacks a portion of them. Of roughly 90,000 clones listed, roughly 82% are singletons. Germline CDR1 reads KGHSH; CDR2 reads LQKENI. This CDR3 region has 14 residues. V lost 4 bases and J 2 bases, leaving 11 bases between the germline ends. Sequenced input: PBMCs. The chain links TRBV18 to TRBJ1-1; no clear D gene. The sequence came from a man aged 25 to 45 in good health and CMV-seropositive. CDR3 in amino acids: CASSLSEGNTEAFF. CDR3 DNA sequence: TGTGCCAGCTCACTATCTGAGGGAAACACTGAAGCTTTCTTT.